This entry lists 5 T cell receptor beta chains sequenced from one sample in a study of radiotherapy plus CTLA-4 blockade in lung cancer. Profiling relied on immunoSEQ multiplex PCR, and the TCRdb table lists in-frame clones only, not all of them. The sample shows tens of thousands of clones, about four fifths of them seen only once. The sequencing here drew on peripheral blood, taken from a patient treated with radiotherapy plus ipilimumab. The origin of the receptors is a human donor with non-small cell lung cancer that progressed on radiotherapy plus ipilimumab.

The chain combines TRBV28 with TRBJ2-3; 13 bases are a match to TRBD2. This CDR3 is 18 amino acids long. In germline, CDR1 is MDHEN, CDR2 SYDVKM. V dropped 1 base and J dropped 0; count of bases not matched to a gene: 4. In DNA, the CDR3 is TGTGCCAGCAGTTTATTCACTAGCGGGAGGGCGAGCACAGATACGCAGTATTTT. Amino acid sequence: CASSLFTSGRASTDTQYF.

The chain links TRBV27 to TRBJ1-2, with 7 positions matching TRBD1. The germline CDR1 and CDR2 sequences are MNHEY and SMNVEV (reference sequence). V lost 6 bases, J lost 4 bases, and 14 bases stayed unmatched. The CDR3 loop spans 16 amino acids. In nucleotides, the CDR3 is TGTGCCAGCAGATCGGACCGACAGGGAAAACCCTATGGCTACACCTTC. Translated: CASRSDRQGKPYGYTF.

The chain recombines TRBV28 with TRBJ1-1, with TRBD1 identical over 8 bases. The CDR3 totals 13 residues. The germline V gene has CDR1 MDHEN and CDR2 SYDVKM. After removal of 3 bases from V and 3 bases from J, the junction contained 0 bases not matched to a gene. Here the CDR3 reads CASSLGQDTEAFF. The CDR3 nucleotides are TGTGCCAGCAGTTTGGGACAGGACACTGAAGCTTTCTTT.

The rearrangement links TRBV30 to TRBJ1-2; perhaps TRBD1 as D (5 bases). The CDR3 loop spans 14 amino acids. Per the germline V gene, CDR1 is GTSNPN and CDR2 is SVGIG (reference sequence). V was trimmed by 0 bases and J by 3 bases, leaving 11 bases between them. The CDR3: CAWSVKGQDYGYTF. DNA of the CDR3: TGTGCCTGGAGTGTAAAGGGGCAGGACTATGGCTACACCTTC.

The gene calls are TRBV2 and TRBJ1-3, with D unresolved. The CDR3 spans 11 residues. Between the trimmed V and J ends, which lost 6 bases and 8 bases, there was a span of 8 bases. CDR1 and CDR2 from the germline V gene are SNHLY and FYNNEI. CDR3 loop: CASSRTDTIYF. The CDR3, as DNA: TGTGCCAGCAGCCGTACCGACACCATATATTTT.